The rows below give T cell receptor beta chains drawn from one sample of a study of blood T cell repertoires in COVID-19. Clones were read by immunoSEQ multiplex PCR, and TCRdb kept only the in-frame ones, dropping some. This table has 95,000 to 110,000 clones, 84% appearing once. The sequenced sample consisted of peripheral blood. Receptors were obtained from a human donor in a cohort sampled during active or convalescent COVID-19. Both conserved end residues are part of each CDR3. The order of the fields is J gene, V gene, CDR3 protein.

j_call: TRBJ1-5
v_call: TRBV29-1
cdr3_aa: CSVGGGGNQPQHF

j_call: TRBJ2-1
v_call: TRBV2
cdr3_aa: CASGAGGYNEQFF

j_call: TRBJ1-5
v_call: TRBV5-5
cdr3_aa: CASSSGGNQPQHF

j_call: TRBJ1-5
v_call: TRBV11-3
cdr3_aa: CASSLDSNQPQHF

j_call: TRBJ2-5
v_call: TRBV7-3
cdr3_aa: CASSLGGTGETQYF

j_call: TRBJ1-1
v_call: TRBV5-1
cdr3_aa: CASSLGTQVGGTEAFF

j_call: TRBJ2-5
v_call: TRBV5-5
cdr3_aa: CASSRTLAGTQYF

j_call: TRBJ2-1
v_call: TRBV19
cdr3_aa: CASSTLAGGINEQFF

j_call: TRBJ1-2
v_call: TRBV6-1
cdr3_aa: CASSEVGHGYTF

j_call: TRBJ2-2
v_call: TRBV19
cdr3_aa: CASRSGGANTGELFF

j_call: TRBJ1-5
v_call: TRBV19
cdr3_aa: CASSIVGADQPQHF

j_call: TRBJ2-2
v_call: TRBV10-1
cdr3_aa: CASSEAKTTGELFF

j_call: TRBJ1-1
v_call: TRBV10-1
cdr3_aa: CASSESRQNTEAFF

j_call: TRBJ2-5
v_call: TRBV7-2
cdr3_aa: CASSRRTSGAGWTQYF

j_call: TRBJ2-3
v_call: TRBV30
cdr3_aa: CAWSQGLAGDTQYF

j_call: TRBJ2-7
v_call: TRBV24-1
cdr3_aa: CATSDTGTGIHEQYF

j_call: TRBJ1-6
v_call: TRBV19
cdr3_aa: CASSPRDRALYNSPLHF

j_call: TRBJ1-1
v_call: TRBV4-1
cdr3_aa: CASSQDRGYTEAFF

j_call: TRBJ2-3
v_call: TRBV7-3
cdr3_aa: CASSIRDNSDTQYF

j_call: TRBJ1-3
v_call: TRBV6-4
cdr3_aa: CASSDSGREAGNTIYF

j_call: TRBJ2-1
v_call: TRBV30
cdr3_aa: CAWSVGGVYNEQFF

j_call: TRBJ2-1
v_call: TRBV2
cdr3_aa: CASSVRDNQFF

j_call: TRBJ1-2
v_call: TRBV29-1
cdr3_aa: CSVGQGNYGYTF

j_call: TRBJ2-5
v_call: TRBV25-1
cdr3_aa: CASSEFGRGLETQYF

j_call: TRBJ1-2
v_call: TRBV7-9
cdr3_aa: CASSLNPGVYGYTF

j_call: TRBJ1-2
v_call: TRBV27
cdr3_aa: CASSPALANYGYTF

j_call: TRBJ1-4
v_call: TRBV21-1
cdr3_aa: CAIGRGQGNEKLFF

j_call: TRBJ1-2
v_call: TRBV6-5
cdr3_aa: CASTREAYGYTF

j_call: TRBJ1-6
v_call: TRBV25-1
cdr3_aa: CASSQGQGYSPLHF

j_call: TRBJ1-2
v_call: TRBV19
cdr3_aa: CASSTLGRGGGYTF

j_call: TRBJ1-2
v_call: TRBV2
cdr3_aa: CAEHRAGGAYGYTF

j_call: TRBJ2-2
v_call: TRBV5-4
cdr3_aa: CASSLAGHTGELFF

j_call: TRBJ2-3
v_call: TRBV7-3
cdr3_aa: CASSSWRGTDTQYF

j_call: TRBJ1-2
v_call: TRBV7-8
cdr3_aa: CASSADRGYGYTF

j_call: TRBJ1-6
v_call: TRBV15
cdr3_aa: CATSRVAHNVSPLHF

j_call: TRBJ1-1
v_call: TRBV7-3
cdr3_aa: CASSPRGDTEAFF

j_call: TRBJ1-6
v_call: TRBV11-1
cdr3_aa: CASSLQGDNSPLHF

j_call: TRBJ1-2
v_call: TRBV11-3
cdr3_aa: CASSLYTGTDGYTF

j_call: TRBJ1-2
v_call: TRBV30
cdr3_aa: CAWSEVNRGYYGYTF

j_call: TRBJ2-3
v_call: TRBV5-4
cdr3_aa: CASSLKERGGTDTQYF

j_call: TRBJ1-4
v_call: TRBV29-1
cdr3_aa: CSVELEVSKLFF

j_call: TRBJ2-5
v_call: TRBV28
cdr3_aa: CASSWGAWRGFQETQYF

j_call: TRBJ1-1
v_call: TRBV11-3
cdr3_aa: CASSLEGGMNTEAFF

j_call: TRBJ2-5
v_call: TRBV11-3
cdr3_aa: CASSLRHIQETQYF

j_call: TRBJ1-1
v_call: TRBV18
cdr3_aa: CASSPPDSMNTEAFF

j_call: TRBJ1-5
v_call: TRBV24-1
cdr3_aa: CATSDGDRGLGQPQHF

j_call: TRBJ2-1
v_call: TRBV25-1
cdr3_aa: CASSEFGRSDNEQFF

j_call: TRBJ1-5
v_call: TRBV28
cdr3_aa: CASSPPVSNQPQHF

j_call: TRBJ2-3
v_call: TRBV7-2
cdr3_aa: CASSLAPVEGTDTQYF

j_call: TRBJ2-3
v_call: TRBV21-1
cdr3_aa: CASRKGAATDTQYF

j_call: TRBJ2-1
v_call: TRBV7-3
cdr3_aa: CASSLEQGAPYNEQFF

j_call: TRBJ1-2
v_call: TRBV25-1
cdr3_aa: CASSEYSGRVDGYTF

j_call: TRBJ2-3
v_call: TRBV3-1/TRBV3-2
cdr3_aa: CASSQDTGGGTDTQYF